Presented here are 19 T cell receptor beta chains from one specimen sequenced in a study of blood T cell repertoires in COVID-19. Using immunoSEQ multiplex PCR, the repertoire was profiled, and TCRdb retains in-frame clones only, with some absent. The profile shows around 140,000 clones, approximately 91% of them singletons. Sequenced: peripheral blood. Source of these receptors: a man between 65 and 85 years old with acute or convalescent COVID-19.

The V and J genes are TRBV29-1 and TRBJ2-7; the match to TRBD1 covers 10 bases. This CDR3 contains 13 residues. Germline V lookup: CDR1 SQVTM, CDR2 ANQGSEA. J was trimmed by 6 bases and V by 4 bases; bases with no gene match: 6. The CDR3 DNA reads TGCAGCGTTGGGGACAGGGGCGACTCCGAGCAGTACTTC. This translates into CSVGDRGDSEQYF.

V usage is TRBV5-1 and J usage is TRBJ1-1; D perhaps matches TRBD1 (5 bases). The CDR3 runs 15 residues. V lost 0 bases to trimming and J lost 1 base, with 10 bases between them. Germline V gives CDR1 SGHRS, CDR2 YFSETQ. The CDR3 DNA follows: TGCGCCAGCAGCTTGGCGGGGGTGGGGAACACTGAAGCTTTCTTT. It specifies CASSLAGVGNTEAFF.

This clone was counted at least ten times. This sequence joins TRBV4-2 and TRBJ1-2, with 12 positions matching TRBD1. The CDR3 has 16 residues. Germline CDR1 reads LGHNA; CDR2 reads YNFKEQ. With 1 base clipped from V and 7 bases from J, the junction kept 7 bases outside the gene matches. The CDR3 sequence is CASSQGPGQGALGYTF. In DNA, the CDR3 is TGTGCCAGCAGCCAAGGCCCGGGACAGGGGGCGCTTGGCTACACCTTC.

The rearrangement links TRBV15 to TRBJ1-5; 10 bases fit TRBD1. This CDR3 is 15 amino acids long. Germline-derived CDR1 and CDR2 are LNHNV and YYDKDF (reference sequence). Unmatched junction bases numbered 11, after V lost 8 bases and J lost 7 bases. The chain's CDR3 is CATSRDRGRQQPQHF. The CDR3 DNA reads as TGTGCCACCTCACGAGACAGGGGGCGACAACAGCCCCAGCATTTT.

The chain has TRBV10-2 and TRBJ1-1, with 10 bases lining up with TRBD1. V shed 10 bases, J shed 7 bases, and the junction held 9 bases outside the gene matches. The CDR3 runs 13 residues. CDR1 and CDR2 from the germline V gene are WSHSY and SAAADI. The CDR3 nucleotides are TGCGCCACTAGAAGGGGACAGGGGTTTGAAGCTTTCTTT. This codes for CATRRGQGFEAFF.

V is TRBV9 and J is TRBJ2-5; TRBD2 is a possible D gene (6 bases). CDR1 SGDLS and CDR2 YYNGEE come from the germline V gene. Trimming shortened V by 2 bases and J by 5 bases, and 16 bases separated the two germline ends. CDR3 length: 15 residues. As DNA, the CDR3 is TGTGCCAGCAGCGTGAGACGGGAGCCAGGGGAGACCCAGTACTTC. Protein product: CASSVRREPGETQYF.

The chain uses TRBV18 and TRBJ2-2; 7 positions match TRBD1. Trimming cost V 4 bases and J 1 base; bases outside gene matches: 3. The CDR3 covers 15 residues. Germline V gene lookup returns CDR1 KGHSH and CDR2 LQKENI. CDR3 amino acids: CASSLQGRNTGELFF. CDR3 sequence (DNA): TGTGCCAGCTCACTACAGGGGAGGAACACCGGGGAGCTGTTTTTT.

This chain connects TRBV19 to TRBJ2-1; 14 positions agree with TRBD2. CDR1 and CDR2 (germline): LNHDA, SQIVND (reference sequence). The CDR3 sequence is 16 residues long. The junction had 5 bases not matched to a gene; V was cut back by 6 bases and J by 4 bases. In nucleotides, the CDR3 is TGTGCCAGTAGCCGGACTAGCGGGGGGAATTACAATGAGCAGTTCTTC. Translation: CASSRTSGGNYNEQFF.

CDR3 in amino acids: CASSSFLGLAAAHEQYF. CDR3 in DNA: TGTGCCAGCAGTTCGTTTCTGGGACTAGCGGCAGCCCACGAGCAGTACTTC. This sequence joins TRBV7-2 and TRBJ2-7; TRBD2 matches 11 bases. CDR1 is SGHTA and CDR2 is FQGNSA in the germline V gene. The V segment lost 6 bases and the J segment 5 bases; nucleotides outside the gene matches: 15. This CDR3 contains 17 residues.

This clone was detected only once. This chain uses TRBV5-5 with TRBJ2-1; TRBD1 aligns across 8 bases. Germline-derived CDR1 and CDR2 are SGHKS and YYEKEE (reference sequence). There are 17 residues in the CDR3. V dropped 4 bases and J dropped 7; count of bases not matched to a gene: 16. The CDR3 nucleotides are TGTGCCAGCAGCAAGTACTATCTGCGGGACAGGTCAAATGAGCAGTTCTTC. This encodes CASSKYYLRDRSNEQFF.

The chain joins TRBV19 to TRBJ2-1; TRBD2 agrees at 10 bases. The V gene end was trimmed by 6 bases and the J gene end by 4 bases; junction bases not matched to a gene: 9. Germline loops: CDR1 LNHDA, CDR2 SQIVND (reference sequence). The CDR3 spans 16 residues. The CDR3 region is CASSSISGGAYNEQFF. As DNA, the CDR3 is TGTGCCAGTAGCTCAATCAGCGGGGGGGCGTACAATGAGCAGTTCTTC. The full variable domain, its missing parts supplied by reference TRBV19 and TRBJ2-1, is DGGITQSPKYLFRKEGQNVTLSCEQNLNHDAMYWYRQDPGQGLRLIYYSQIVNDFQKGDIAEGYSVSREKKESFPLTVTSAQKNPTAFYLCASSSISGGAYNEQFFGPGTRLTVL.

This clone has more than one count but fewer than ten. The chain has TRBV12-5 and TRBJ2-3; 7 bases are shared with TRBD2. The J segment lost 2 bases and the V segment lost 6 bases, leaving 8 bases of the junction unmatched. Looked up from germline, CDR1 is LGHNT and CDR2 is FRNRAP. This CDR3 has 15 amino acids. The CDR3 region is CASGLGTKYTDTQYF. Written as DNA, the CDR3 is TGTGCTAGTGGACTCGGGACTAAGTACACAGATACGCAGTATTTT.

The chain uses TRBV12-3 or TRBV12-4 and TRBJ2-5; no clear D. CDR3 length equals 13 residues. Between the trimmed V and J ends, which lost 3 bases and 9 bases, there was a span of 14 bases. As DNA, the CDR3 is TGTGCCAGCAGTTTGACCGGCCCAGGTGCCCAGTACTTC. Translation gives CASSLTGPGAQYF.

The chain has TRBV11-3 and TRBJ2-3; 8 bases match TRBD2. The CDR3 consists of 14 residues. V lost 4 bases, J lost 5 bases, and 5 bases stayed unmatched. Per germline, CDR1 SGHNT and CDR2 YENEEA. This CDR3 is CASSSTSELDTQYF. CDR3 DNA sequence: TGTGCCAGCAGCTCGACTAGCGAGTTAGATACGCAGTATTTT.

V usage is TRBV28 and J usage is TRBJ1-4, with D perhaps matching TRBD1 (6 bases). V shed 8 bases and J shed 3 bases, with 19 bases lying between them. This CDR3 is 16 amino acids long. Germline CDR1 MDHEN, CDR2 SYDVKM. This CDR3 is CASGRGGPLANEKLFF. The CDR3 bases are TGTGCCAGCGGAAGGGGGGGGCCGTTAGCTAATGAAAAACTGTTTTTT.

V and J are TRBV12-1 and TRBJ1-6; the table calls TRBD1, which could not be checked here. TRBV12-1 is a pseudogene locus. The CDR3 is 17 residues long. In DNA form, the CDR3 reads TGTGCCAGCTACCCTGGGGGCCCCGGAGGCTATAATTCACCCCTCCACTTT. Encoded protein: CASYPGGPGGYNSPLHF.

In DNA form, the CDR3 reads TGTGCCAGCAGCTTAGTGCGAGCGGGTGGACCTCAAGGAGAGACCCAGTACTTC. This gives the protein CASSLVRAGGPQGETQYF. V is TRBV7-6 and J is TRBJ2-5, with D perhaps TRBD2 (6 bases). The CDR3 sequence is 18 residues long. The germline V gene encodes CDR1 SGHVS and CDR2 FNYEAQ. V lost 1 base and J 4 bases, leaving 22 bases between the germline ends.

The rearrangement uses TRBV25-1 and TRBJ2-5; 7 bases align to TRBD1. This CDR3 has 14 residues. Germline loops: CDR1 MGHDK, CDR2 SYGVNS. With 11 bases clipped from V and 1 base from J, the junction kept 10 bases outside the gene matches. CDR3 in amino acids: CASTGQSFQETQYF. Here the CDR3 DNA reads TGTGCCTCGACAGGGCAAAGCTTCCAAGAGACCCAGTACTTC.

Only one count was recorded for this clone. This sequence joins TRBV6-5 and TRBJ1-1, with unresolved D. The CDR3 totals 15 residues. Trimming shortened V by 1 base and J by 0 bases, and 9 bases separated the two germline ends. The germline V gene has CDR1 MNHEY and CDR2 SVGAGI. CDR3 loop: CASSYYAGMNTEAFF. DNA of the CDR3: TGTGCCAGCAGTTACTATGCGGGGATGAACACTGAAGCTTTCTTT.